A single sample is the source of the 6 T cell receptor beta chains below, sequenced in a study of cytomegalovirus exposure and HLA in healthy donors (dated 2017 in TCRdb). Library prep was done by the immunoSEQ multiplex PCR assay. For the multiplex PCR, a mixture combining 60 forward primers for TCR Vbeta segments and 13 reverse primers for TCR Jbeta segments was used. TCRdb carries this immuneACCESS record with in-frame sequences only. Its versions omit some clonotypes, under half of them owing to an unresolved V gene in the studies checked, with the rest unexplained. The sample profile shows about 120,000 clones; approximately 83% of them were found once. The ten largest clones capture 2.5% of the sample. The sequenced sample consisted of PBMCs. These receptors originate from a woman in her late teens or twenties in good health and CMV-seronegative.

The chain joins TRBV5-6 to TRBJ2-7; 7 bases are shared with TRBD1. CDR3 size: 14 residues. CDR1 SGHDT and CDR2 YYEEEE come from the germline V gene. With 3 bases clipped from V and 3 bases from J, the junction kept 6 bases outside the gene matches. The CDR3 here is CASSSPGQNYEQYF. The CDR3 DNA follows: TGTGCCAGCAGCTCCCCGGGACAGAACTACGAGCAGTACTTC.

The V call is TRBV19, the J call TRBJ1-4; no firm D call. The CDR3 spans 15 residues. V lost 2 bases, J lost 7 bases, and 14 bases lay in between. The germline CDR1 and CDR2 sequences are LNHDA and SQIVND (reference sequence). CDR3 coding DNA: TGTGCCAGTAGTATAAACGGGATGGCGGGTGAAAAACTGTTTTTT. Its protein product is CASSINGMAGEKLFF. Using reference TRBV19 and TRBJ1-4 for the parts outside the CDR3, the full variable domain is DGGITQSPKYLFRKEGQNVTLSCEQNLNHDAMYWYRQDPGQGLRLIYYSQIVNDFQKGDIAEGYSVSREKKESFPLTVTSAQKNPTAFYLCASSINGMAGEKLFFGSGTQLSVL.

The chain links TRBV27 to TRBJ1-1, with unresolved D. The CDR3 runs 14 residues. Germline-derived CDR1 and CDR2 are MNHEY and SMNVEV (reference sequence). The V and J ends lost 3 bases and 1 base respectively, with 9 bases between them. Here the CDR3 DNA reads TGTGCCAGCAGTTTGCACAGACCGAACACTGAAGCTTTCTTT. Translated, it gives CASSLHRPNTEAFF.

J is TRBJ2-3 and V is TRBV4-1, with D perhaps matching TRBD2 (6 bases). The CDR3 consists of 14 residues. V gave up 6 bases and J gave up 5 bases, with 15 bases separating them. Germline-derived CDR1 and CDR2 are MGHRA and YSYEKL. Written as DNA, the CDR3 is TGCGCCAGCAGTCTAAGCGGGCTGCTAGATACGCAGTATTTT. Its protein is CASSLSGLLDTQYF.

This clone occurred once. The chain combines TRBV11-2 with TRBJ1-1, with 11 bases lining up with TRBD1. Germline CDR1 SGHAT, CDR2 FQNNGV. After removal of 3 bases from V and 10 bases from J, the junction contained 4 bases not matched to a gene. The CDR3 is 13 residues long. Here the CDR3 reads CASSLDRGLGAFF. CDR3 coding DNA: TGTGCCAGCAGCTTGGACAGGGGGCTTGGAGCTTTCTTT.

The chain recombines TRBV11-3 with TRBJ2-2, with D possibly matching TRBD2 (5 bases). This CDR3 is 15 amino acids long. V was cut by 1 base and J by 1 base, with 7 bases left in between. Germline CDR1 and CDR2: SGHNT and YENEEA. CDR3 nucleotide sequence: TGTGCCAGCAGCTTAGTGGCGGGGAACACCGGGGAGCTGTTTTTT. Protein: CASSLVAGNTGELFF.